These T cell receptor beta chains were read from a single sample in a study of cytomegalovirus exposure and HLA in healthy donors. Generated by immunoSEQ multiplex PCR, the TCRdb table keeps only in-frame clones and is missing some. The data show approximately 170,000 clones, around 77% seen once. Sequencing used PBMCs. Receptors were obtained from a woman aged 18 to 35 in good health and CMV-seronegative. The conserved cysteine and the conserved F or W are not part of the CDR3 here.

V gene	J gene	CDR3 protein
TRBV5-1	TRBJ1-5	ASSLGREGDQPQH
TRBV27	TRBJ2-5	ASSLLAGAQETQY
TRBV4-3	TRBJ2-3	ASSQDRVRGVDTQY
TRBV15	TRBJ2-3	ATSRGTGVSTDTQY
TRBV28	TRBJ2-1	ASIRAGAHNEQF
TRBV15	TRBJ2-3	ATSRGKGTSERDTQY
TRBV7-2	TRBJ2-3	ASSSPFDRGDTQY
TRBV9	TRBJ2-7	ASSGQATSYEQY
TRBV30	TRBJ1-1	AWSRDNRNTEAF
TRBV30	TRBJ1-2	AWSVSGNNGYT